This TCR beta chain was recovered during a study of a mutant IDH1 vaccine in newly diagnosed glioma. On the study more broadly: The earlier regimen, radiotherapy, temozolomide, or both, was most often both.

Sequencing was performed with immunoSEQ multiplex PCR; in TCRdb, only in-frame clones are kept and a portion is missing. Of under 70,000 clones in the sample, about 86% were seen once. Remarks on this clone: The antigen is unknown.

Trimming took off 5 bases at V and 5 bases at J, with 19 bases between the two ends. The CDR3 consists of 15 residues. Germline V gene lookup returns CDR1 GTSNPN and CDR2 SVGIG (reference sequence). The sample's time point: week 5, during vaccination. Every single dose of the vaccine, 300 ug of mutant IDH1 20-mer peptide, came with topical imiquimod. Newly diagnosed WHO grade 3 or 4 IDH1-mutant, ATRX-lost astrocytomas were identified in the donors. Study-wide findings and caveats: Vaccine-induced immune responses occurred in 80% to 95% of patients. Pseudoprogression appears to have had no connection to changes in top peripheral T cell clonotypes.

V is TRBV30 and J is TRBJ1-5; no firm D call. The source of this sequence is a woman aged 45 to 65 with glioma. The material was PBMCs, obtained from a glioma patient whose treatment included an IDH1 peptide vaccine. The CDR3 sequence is CAWAWSGGRDQPQHF. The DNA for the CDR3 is TGTGCCTGGGCCTGGTCGGGAGGGCGGGATCAGCCCCAGCATTTT.